This T cell receptor (beta chain) was sequenced for a study of cytomegalovirus exposure and HLA in healthy donors. Background on the study: Among the approximately 370 donors who were genotyped, around 77% fell in the genetic ancestry cluster that is associated with self-reported Caucasian donors.

Study findings and constraints: Some V segments could not be told apart, so they were left out, TRBV6-2 and TRBV6-3 among them. Presence/absence results assume similar sequencing depth per donor, which may not hold. Most subjects had HLA-A and HLA-B alleles reportedly predicted accurately by TCR beta sequences.

The primer mix had 60 Vbeta and 13 Jbeta primers. The repertoire was sequenced with immunoSEQ multiplex PCR; TCRdb's copy has only in-frame clones and lacks some. This sample has around 150,000 clones, with 60% to 80% found just once. The V gene end was trimmed by 4 bases and the J gene end by 7 bases; junction bases not matched to a gene: 8. CDR1 SGHDT and CDR2 YYEEEE come from the germline V gene. This CDR3 contains 14 residues. For this clone: Its antigen is unidentified.

This TCR was sampled from a male donor in good health and CMV-seronegative. The V and J genes are TRBV5-6 and TRBJ1-2; 9 bases line up with TRBD1. The sample taken for sequencing was PBMCs. The CDR3 region has the DNA TGTGCCAGCAGCATCCGGGACAGGGCCTCTGGCTACACCTTC. This gives the protein CASSIRDRASGYTF.